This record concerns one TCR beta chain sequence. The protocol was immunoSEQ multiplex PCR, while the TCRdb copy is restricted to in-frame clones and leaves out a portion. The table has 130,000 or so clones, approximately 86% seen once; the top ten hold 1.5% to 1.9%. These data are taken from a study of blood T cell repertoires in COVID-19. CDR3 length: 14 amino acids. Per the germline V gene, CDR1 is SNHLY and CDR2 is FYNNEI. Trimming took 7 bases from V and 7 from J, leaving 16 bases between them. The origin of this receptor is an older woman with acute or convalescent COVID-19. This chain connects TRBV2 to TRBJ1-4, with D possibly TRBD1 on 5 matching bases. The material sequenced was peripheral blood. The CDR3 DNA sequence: TGTGCCAGCAACGGGCAGGGAGGTAGTGAAAAACTGTTTTTT. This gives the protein CASNGQGGSEKLFF.